The rows below give T cell receptor beta chains drawn from one sample of a study of early T cells in non-severe SARS-CoV-2 infection. TCRdb re-called the 5' RACE reads with MiXCR, one entry per CDR3 protein. The sample carries around 50,000 distinct CDR3 sequences, roughly 12% recorded once. Sequencing used whole blood. These receptors came from an adult who was a healthcare worker with PCR-confirmed SARS-CoV-2 infection or an uninfected control (not recorded which). Each CDR3 is given with its conserved first and last residue. Each record gives: D gene, J gene, clone size, V gene, CDR3 DNA, CDR3 protein. D genes are given only for firm matches. Part of the rows lack a size; the others show once, few, many or a class for expanded clones.

>TRBD1|TRBJ1-1|few|TRBV12-3/TRBV12-4
TGTGCCAGCAGTTTAATGGACGTACAGGGGTTAGCTTTCTTT
CASSLMDVQGLAFF
>TRBD1|TRBJ1-2|-|TRBV5-1
TGCGCCAGCAGCAAAACAACGGGACAGCCTAACTATGGCTACACCTTC
CASSKTTGQPNYGYTF
>-|TRBJ2-7|-|TRBV6-1
TGTGCCAGCACCGGTGAAGCCTACGAGCAGTACTTC
CASTGEAYEQYF
>-|TRBJ2-3|many|TRBV5-1
TGCGCCAGCAGCCAGGGGTCCGAAGATACGCAGTATTTT
CASSQGSEDTQYF
>-|TRBJ2-7|few|TRBV12-3/TRBV12-4
TGTGCCAGCAGCCGCAGGGTGTACGAGCAGTACTTC
CASSRRVYEQYF
>TRBD2|TRBJ2-1|few|TRBV20-1
TGCAGTGCTAGAGATGCTAGCGGGGGGGCCCAGTTCTTC
CSARDASGGAQFF
>TRBD1|TRBJ2-2|-|TRBV6-2/TRBV6-3
TGTGCCAGCAGCAAACCTCAACAGGGGGCGCGAACCGGGGAGCTGTTTTTT
CASSKPQQGARTGELFF
>-|TRBJ1-1|-|TRBV5-1
TGCGCCAGCAGCTTGACAGGAGATGTGAACACTGAAGCTTTCTTT
CASSLTGDVNTEAFF
>-|TRBJ2-2|many|TRBV11-2
TGTGCCAGCAGCTTAGAGGGCGGTCTGAACACCGGGGAGCTGTTTTTT
CASSLEGGLNTGELFF
>-|TRBJ2-7|many|TRBV27
TGTGCCAGCAGTTGGCAAGGATCCCGGGGGCAGTACTTC
CASSWQGSRGQYF
>TRBD1|TRBJ2-7|-|TRBV10-3
TGTGCCATCAGTGAGTCGCCGAGACAGGGGGCCGGCGAGCAGTACTTC
CAISESPRQGAGEQYF
>-|TRBJ2-1|few|TRBV28
TGTGCCAGCAGCCTGGGTGAGCAGTTCTTC
CASSLGEQFF
>TRBD2|TRBJ2-7|few|TRBV20-1
TGCAGTGCTTCCCCGGGAGGCTACGAGCAGTACTTC
CSASPGGYEQYF
>TRBD1|TRBJ2-1|-|TRBV5-1
TGCGCCAGCAGCTCAGCCCCGGGACAGGGGCGTGAGCAGTTCTTC
CASSSAPGQGREQFF
>-|TRBJ2-3|-|TRBV19
TGTGCCACCTATAAGGATACGCAGTATTTT
CATYKDTQYF
>-|TRBJ2-1|many|TRBV7-2
TGTGCCAGCAGCCCAAGGACTGGGAGCTCCTACAATGAGCAGTTCTTC
CASSPRTGSSYNEQFF
>-|TRBJ2-3|many|TRBV11-2
TGTGCCAGCAGCTTGAGCGGCCTTAACACAGATACGCAGTATTTT
CASSLSGLNTDTQYF
>TRBD2|TRBJ2-1|many|TRBV4-2
TGTGCCAGCAGCCAAGACCTAGCGGGGGTGAATGAGCAGTTCTTC
CASSQDLAGVNEQFF
>-|TRBJ2-1|few|TRBV20-1
TGCAGTGGACTTCTCAATGAGCAGTTCTTC
CSGLLNEQFF
>TRBD2|TRBJ2-5|few|TRBV5-1
TGCGCCAGCAGCTTGGAGTCTAGGACTAGGGACACCCAGTACTTC
CASSLESRTRDTQYF